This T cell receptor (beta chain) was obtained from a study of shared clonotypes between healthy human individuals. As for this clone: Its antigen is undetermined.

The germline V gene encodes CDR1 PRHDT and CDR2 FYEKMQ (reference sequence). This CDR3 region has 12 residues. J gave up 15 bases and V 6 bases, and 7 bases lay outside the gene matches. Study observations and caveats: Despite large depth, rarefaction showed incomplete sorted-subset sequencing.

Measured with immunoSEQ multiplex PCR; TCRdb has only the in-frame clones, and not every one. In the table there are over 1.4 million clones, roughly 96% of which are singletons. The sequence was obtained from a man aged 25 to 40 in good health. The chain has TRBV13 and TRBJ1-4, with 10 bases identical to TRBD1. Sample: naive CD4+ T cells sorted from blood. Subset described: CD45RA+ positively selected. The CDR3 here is CASRKGQGKVFF. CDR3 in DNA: TGTGCCAGCAGGAAGGGACAGGGGAAGGTGTTTTTT.